Below are 9 T cell receptor beta chains sequenced from a single sample in a study of radiotherapy plus CTLA-4 blockade in lung cancer (dated by TCRdb to the late 2010s). Libraries were constructed by the immunoSEQ multiplex PCR assay. Held by TCRdb, this immuneACCESS table contains in-frame sequences only and omits some clones. Under half of the omission traces to an unresolved V gene where checked; the cause of the rest is unknown. The sample table lists more than 90,000 clones, just over 85% of them with a count of one. Of the sample, more than 4.5% falls within the top ten clones. This specimen consisted of peripheral blood, obtained from a patient treated with radiotherapy plus ipilimumab. All receptors come from a human donor with non-small cell lung cancer that progressed on radiotherapy plus ipilimumab.

The chain carries TRBV30 and TRBJ1-4; D possibly corresponds to TRBD1 (5 bases). Germline V gene lookup returns CDR1 GTSNPN and CDR2 SVGIG (reference sequence). The germline V and J ends were trimmed by 3 bases and 5 bases, with 13 bases remaining between them. This CDR3 has 14 amino acids. The CDR3 region is CAWSSGRENEKLFF. The CDR3 DNA reads TGTGCCTGGAGCTCCGGCAGGGAAAATGAAAAACTGTTTTTT.

V usage is TRBV18 and J usage is TRBJ2-3; the D is unclear. The germline CDR1 and CDR2 sequences are KGHSH and LQKENI. The CDR3 length is 14 residues. The V end was cut by 3 bases, the J end by 3 bases, with 10 bases between. CDR3 sequence reads: CASSPFSGTDTQYF. The CDR3 DNA follows: TGTGCCAGCTCACCCTTCTCCGGGACAGATACGCAGTATTTT.

In this sample, this clone turned up a few times. The V call is TRBV4-2, the J call TRBJ1-4, with D perhaps matching TRBD1 (5 bases). CDR1 LGHNA and CDR2 YNFKEQ come from the germline V gene. The CDR3 sequence is 15 residues long. Trimming stripped 4 bases from V and 5 bases from J, with 14 bases between. The CDR3 DNA reads as TGTGCCAGCAGCCTTACAGGCTCGGGGAATGAAAAACTGTTTTTT. It yields the protein CASSLTGSGNEKLFF.

This clone was detected only once. J is TRBJ1-2 and V is TRBV18; D not resolved. This CDR3 is built from 15 residues. CDR1 and CDR2 from the germline V gene are KGHSH and LQKENI. V dropped 2 bases and J dropped 2 bases, with 12 bases sitting between them. The CDR3 reads CASSPAERANYGYTF. In DNA form, the CDR3 reads TGTGCCAGCTCACCAGCCGAAAGGGCCAACTATGGCTACACCTTC.

This rearrangement joins TRBV27 to TRBJ1-5; TRBD1 matches 8 bases. With 6 bases clipped from V and 2 bases from J, the junction kept 6 bases outside the gene matches. CDR1 is MNHEY, CDR2 SMNVEV, per germline (reference sequence). The CDR3 extends over 15 amino acids. CDR3 amino acids: CASRKQGVGNQPQHF. The CDR3 DNA is TGTGCCAGCAGGAAACAGGGGGTGGGCAATCAGCCCCAGCATTTT.

V gene TRBV6-1 combines with J gene TRBJ2-7, with unresolved D. Between the trimmed V and J ends, which lost 1 base and 2 bases, there was a span of 15 bases. From germline, CDR1 is MNHNS and CDR2 SASEGT. The length of the CDR3 is 16 residues. CDR3 sequence (DNA): TGTGCCAGCAGTGAAGATGACGCTCGCCCTCCCTACGAGCAGTACTTC. Encoded protein: CASSEDDARPPYEQYF.

The V gene is TRBV27, the J gene TRBJ1-1, with TRBD1 identical over 7 bases. V lost 5 bases, J lost 4 bases, and 7 bases stayed unmatched. CDR1 is MNHEY and CDR2 is SMNVEV in the germline V gene (reference sequence). The length of the CDR3 is 14 residues. The CDR3 DNA sequence: TGTGCCAGCAGTCTAGACAGGGTGGGCACTGAAGCTTTCTTT. This sequence encodes CASSLDRVGTEAFF.

This chain connects TRBV5-5 to TRBJ2-1; TRBD2 might be the D (6 bases). Germline V gene data show CDR1 as SGHKS and CDR2 as YYEKEE (reference sequence). The CDR3 runs to 13 residues. V lost 0 bases and J 8 bases, leaving 9 bases between the germline ends. CDR3 nucleotide sequence: TGTGCCAGCAGCTTGGGCGGGATCCATGAGCAGTTCTTC. It codes for CASSLGGIHEQFF.

The CDR3 DNA is TGTGCCAGCAGCACGGGGGGGGACTATGGCTACACCTTC. Its translation is CASSTGGDYGYTF. The chain is built from TRBV7-8 and TRBJ1-2; weak D call: TRBD1 (5 bases). CDR1 and CDR2 from the germline V gene are SGHVS and FQNEAQ. V was pared by 5 bases and J by 3 bases, with 10 bases between. This CDR3 contains 13 residues.